The 28 T cell receptor beta chains below come from one sample, sequenced in a study of T-cell memory formation after mild COVID-19. TCRdb reanalysed the 5' RACE reads using MiXCR and keeps one entry per CDR3 protein. The data contain hundreds of thousands of distinct CDR3 sequences, approximately 14% of them singletons. Sequenced input: PBMCs or a T cell subset sorted from them (not recorded which). The origin of the receptors is a man aged 18 to 29 who had mild COVID-19 (a few samples of this study predate the infection). Cell type and time point are not known.

This clonotype was detected a few times. The chain employs TRBV5-1 and TRBJ1-4; 9 bases line up with TRBD1. The trim removed 0 bases at V and 6 bases at J, leaving 6 bases unmatched. The CDR3 is 16 amino acids. Germline CDR1 reads SGHRS; CDR2 reads YFSETQ. Here the CDR3 DNA reads TGCGCCAGCAGCTTGGACGACAGGGGGGGATATGAAAAACTGTTTTTT. Residues: CASSLDDRGGYEKLFF. The whole variable domain, filled in from reference TRBV5-1 and TRBJ1-4, reads KAGVTQTPRYLIKTRGQQVTLSCSPISGHRSVSWYQQTPGQGLQFLFEYFSETQRNKGNFPGRFSGRQFSNSRSEMNVSTLELGDSALYLCASSLDDRGGYEKLFFGSGTQLSVL.

This sequence joins TRBV6-2 or TRBV6-3 and TRBJ2-7, with 10 bases lining up with TRBD2. V shed 7 bases and J 3 bases; nucleotides not matched to a gene: 18. CDR1 and CDR2 (germline): MNHEY, SVGEGT. This CDR3 contains 18 residues. The CDR3 spells CASTSLAGGPQTVYEQYF. The CDR3 region has the DNA TGTGCCAGCACCTCCTTAGCGGGGGGCCCTCAAACGGTCTACGAGCAGTACTTC.

The J gene is TRBJ2-2, the V gene TRBV4-3; TRBD2 matches 7 bases. This CDR3 has 15 amino acids. V was clipped by 0 bases and J by 4 bases; unmatched bases: 2. Germline-derived CDR1 and CDR2 are LGHNA and YSLEER. The CDR3 region has the DNA TGCGCCAGCAGCCAAGATCCGGGGGGCACCGGGGAGCTGTTTTTT. Protein: CASSQDPGGTGELFF.

This clonotype was detected only a few times. V gene TRBV5-1 combines with J gene TRBJ2-1; D perhaps matches TRBD1 (5 bases). Germline CDR1 is SGHRS and CDR2 is YFSETQ. The CDR3 has 15 residues. V was trimmed by 5 bases and J by 5 bases, leaving 17 bases between them. In DNA, the CDR3 is TGCGCCAGCAGACCTACAGTCTGGGGCGACAATGAGCAGTTCTTC. The encoded protein is CASRPTVWGDNEQFF. Full variable domain (remainder filled in from reference TRBV5-1 and TRBJ2-1): KAGVTQTPRYLIKTRGQQVTLSCSPISGHRSVSWYQQTPGQGLQFLFEYFSETQRNKGNFPGRFSGRQFSNSRSEMNVSTLELGDSALYLCASRPTVWGDNEQFFGPGTRLTVL.

The chain's CDR3 is CASSQARTTAQYF. The CDR3 DNA is TGCGCCAGCAGCCAAGCCCGAACGACAGCGCAGTACTTC. The chain has TRBV4-3 and TRBJ2-7; tentatively, D is TRBD1 (5 bases). The CDR3 length is 13 residues. Trimming pared 1 base from V and 9 bases from J, leaving 13 bases between. From germline, CDR1 is LGHNA and CDR2 YSLEER.

This clonotype was recorded a few times. The CDR3 is CSVADFEAFF. The CDR3 nucleotides are TGCAGCGTTGCAGATTTTGAAGCTTTCTTT. The chain has TRBV29-1 and TRBJ1-1; no reliable D call. The CDR3 sequence is 10 residues long. V was cut by 4 bases and J by 7 bases, with 7 bases left in between. The germline CDR1 and CDR2 sequences are SQVTM and ANQGSEA.

This clonotype was seen a few times. The chain is built from TRBV25-1 and TRBJ2-7, with D perhaps TRBD1 (7 bases). The length of the CDR3 is 14 residues. Trimming pared 5 bases from V and 7 bases from J, leaving 18 bases between. CDR1 MGHDK and CDR2 SYGVNS come from the germline V gene. The CDR3: CASSPLGQAGEQYF. The CDR3 nucleotides read TGTGCCAGCAGTCCCTTAGGACAGGCGGGAGAGCAGTACTTC.

The V gene is TRBV11-3, the J gene TRBJ2-7; D gene ambiguous. The CDR3 is 13 amino acids. CDR1 is SGHNT, CDR2 YENEEA, per germline. V was trimmed by 6 bases and J by 0 bases, leaving 9 bases between them. The CDR3 DNA sequence: TGTGCCAGCAGTGCGGCCAACTCCTACGAGCAGTACTTC. Its protein product is CASSAANSYEQYF.

The gene calls are TRBV7-3 and TRBJ2-3; no firm D call. Germline CDR1 SGHTA, CDR2 FQGTGA. Trimming removed 1 base at V and 4 bases at J, with 12 bases between. The CDR3 is 15 residues long. DNA for the CDR3: TGTGCCAGCAGCTTAAGCTCTACAATCTCAGATACGCAGTATTTT. It codes for CASSLSSTISDTQYF.

Many counts were recorded for this clonotype. This rearrangement joins TRBV6-4 to TRBJ2-3; D is unclear. The CDR3 contains 14 residues. Germline loops: CDR1 MRHNA, CDR2 SNTAGT. V was shortened by 4 bases and J by 1 base, with 9 bases between the two germline ends. In DNA form, the CDR3 reads TGTGCCAGCAGTGCGATTGGGGGCACAGATACGCAGTATTTT. Protein sequence: CASSAIGGTDTQYF.

The chain couples TRBV30 to TRBJ2-1; 10 bases fit TRBD2. The trim removed 4 bases at V and 0 bases at J, leaving 6 bases unmatched. The CDR3 has 16 residues. Germline-derived CDR1 and CDR2 are GTSNPN and SVGIG (reference sequence). The CDR3: CAWKLGLAASYNEQFF. The CDR3 region has the DNA TGTGCCTGGAAGTTAGGACTAGCGGCCTCCTACAATGAGCAGTTCTTC.

This clonotype has a count of ten or more. This chain connects TRBV5-1 to TRBJ2-4; a weak D match, TRBD2 (5 bases). The CDR3 spans 14 residues. Deletions cut 0 bases from V and 6 bases from J, with 10 bases between. CDR1 is SGHRS, CDR2 YFSETQ, per germline. This CDR3 reads CASSLGGEGNIQYF. The CDR3 DNA reads TGCGCCAGCAGCTTGGGGGGAGAGGGAAACATTCAGTACTTC.

This clonotype was detected ten times or more. The chain joins TRBV5-1 to TRBJ1-1, with D possibly matching TRBD1 (6 bases). V was clipped by 4 bases and J by 0 bases, with 10 bases between them. The CDR3 totals 14 residues. The germline V gene encodes CDR1 SGHRS and CDR2 YFSETQ. The CDR3 is CASSLGQMNTEAFF. In nucleotides, the CDR3 is TGCGCCAGCAGCCTAGGACAGATGAACACTGAAGCTTTCTTT.

This clonotype was observed a handful of times. This chain connects TRBV7-9 to TRBJ2-7, with TRBD1 matching 11 bases. In germline, CDR1 is SEHNR, CDR2 FQNEAQ (reference sequence). The V and J ends lost 5 bases and 6 bases, in that order; junction bases with no gene match: 9. The CDR3 has 15 amino acids. The chain's CDR3 is CASSLNGQGASEQYF. In DNA form, the CDR3 reads TGTGCCAGCAGCCTCAACGGACAGGGGGCTAGCGAGCAGTACTTC.

In its sample, this clonotype was seen a few times. V is TRBV18 and J is TRBJ2-2, with D possibly TRBD2 on 5 matching bases. The CDR3 extends over 16 amino acids. V lost 5 bases and J 0 bases, leaving 13 bases between the germline ends. Germline CDR1 and CDR2: KGHSH and LQKENI. CDR3 coding DNA: TGTGCCAGCTCAGCGCTCCCGGGGACGAACACCGGGGAGCTGTTTTTT. It translates to CASSALPGTNTGELFF.

This clonotype was observed many times. This chain uses TRBV5-5 with TRBJ1-2, with D unclear. V was cut by 3 bases and J by 2 bases, with 14 bases left in between. The length of the CDR3 is 15 residues. Germline V gene data show CDR1 as SGHKS and CDR2 as YYEKEE (reference sequence). CDR3 nucleotide sequence: TGTGCCAGCAGCTCTCCGGGATCCTTCAACTATGGCTACACCTTC. Protein sequence: CASSSPGSFNYGYTF.

This clonotype was picked up a small number of times. The rearrangement uses TRBV12-3 or TRBV12-4 and TRBJ1-5; D ambiguous. V was shortened by 1 base and J by 6 bases, with 7 bases between the two germline ends. The CDR3 runs 13 residues. CDR3 in amino acids: CASSLDLSQPQHF. The DNA for the CDR3 is TGTGCCAGCAGTTTAGATCTAAGTCAGCCCCAGCATTTT.

This clonotype was counted only a few times. The chain combines TRBV7-9 with TRBJ1-5, with TRBD1 matching 8 bases. Germline trimming cut 5 bases from V and 0 bases from J; bases unmatched to any gene: 6. Germline CDR1 is SEHNR and CDR2 is FQNEAQ (reference sequence). The CDR3 contains 16 residues. CDR3 in amino acids: CASSGPTGDSNQPQHF. In DNA, the CDR3 is TGTGCCAGCAGCGGCCCGACAGGGGATAGCAATCAGCCCCAGCATTTT.

This CDR3 is CASTSPNDADTQYF. The DNA of the CDR3 is TGTGCCAGCACCTCCCCGAACGATGCAGATACGCAGTATTTT. The rearrangement links TRBV7-2 to TRBJ2-3; D gene unclear. This CDR3 comprises 14 residues. Germline lookup yields CDR1 SGHTA and CDR2 FQGNSA. V was trimmed by 7 bases and J by 4 bases, leaving 15 bases between them.

In its sample, this clonotype was seen a few times. The chain combines TRBV4-3 with TRBJ2-4; 10 bases map to TRBD2. CDR1 is LGHNA, CDR2 YSLEER, per germline. J was trimmed by 3 bases and V by 4 bases; bases with no gene match: 9. The CDR3 totals 17 residues. CDR3 bases: TGCGCCAGCAGCCCGTGGGTGCCTAGCGGGGGCAAAAACATTCAGTACTTC. Its translation is CASSPWVPSGGKNIQYF.

This clonotype showed up just a few times. The genes are TRBV19 and TRBJ2-3; D is possibly TRBD1 (6 bases). Germline CDR1 and CDR2: LNHDA and SQIVND (reference sequence). V lost 5 bases to trimming and J lost 6 bases, with 15 bases between them. This CDR3 comprises 14 residues. The chain's CDR3 is CASSAGTTRDTQYF. CDR3 sequence (DNA): TGTGCCAGTAGTGCCGGGACAACCAGGGATACGCAGTATTTT.

This clonotype was seen only a few times. In DNA, the CDR3 is TGTGCCAGCAGCCAATCAATCAGGGGCAATCAGCCCCAGCATTTT. The encoded protein is CASSQSIRGNQPQHF. V gene TRBV16 combines with J gene TRBJ1-5; a possible D gene is TRBD1 (5 bases). CDR1 and CDR2 (germline): KGHSY, FQNENV. The V gene lost 0 bases and the J gene lost 2 bases, with 8 bases spanning the gap. This CDR3 has 15 residues.

This clonotype was counted between two and nine times. This chain joins TRBV10-3 and TRBJ1-1, with D perhaps TRBD1 (5 bases). CDR3 size: 13 residues. V lost 10 bases and J 0 bases, leaving 12 bases between the germline ends. In germline, CDR1 is ENHRY, CDR2 SYGVKD. The CDR3 is CAKKQDLNTEAFF. The CDR3 bases are TGTGCCAAAAAACAGGACCTGAACACTGAAGCTTTCTTT.

The chain recombines TRBV19 with TRBJ1-1; D is undetermined. CDR1 and CDR2 from the germline V gene are LNHDA and SQIVND (reference sequence). The V end lost 6 bases, the J end lost 6 bases, and 14 bases lay between the germline ends. This CDR3 is built from 13 residues. The CDR3 coding sequence is TGTGCCAGTAGCCCTGTAACGGGCCCTGAAGCTTTCTTT. This translates into CASSPVTGPEAFF.

The chain carries TRBV20-1 and TRBJ2-4; tentative D call: TRBD2 (6 bases). The CDR3 runs to 14 residues. The germline V gene encodes CDR1 DFQATT and CDR2 SNEGSKA (reference sequence). V was clipped by 2 bases and J by 1 base, with 9 bases between them. CDR3 coding DNA: TGCAGTGCTAGAAGTGCGGGGGCCAAAAACATTCAGTACTTC. This codes for CSARSAGAKNIQYF.

This clonotype was detected a few times. The V gene is TRBV18, the J gene TRBJ1-6; 7 positions match TRBD1. V lost 3 bases, J lost 7 bases, and 6 bases stayed unmatched. The CDR3 totals 15 residues. From germline, CDR1 is KGHSH and CDR2 LQKENI. The CDR3 sequence is CASSPDRRGNSPLHF. CDR3 in DNA: TGTGCCAGCTCACCGGACAGGCGGGGGAATTCACCCCTCCACTTT.

This clonotype was seen a few times. The rearrangement joins TRBV7-3 to TRBJ2-2; D uncertain. V lost 2 bases to trimming and J lost 7 bases, with 5 bases between them. The V gene's germline CDR1 is SGHTA and CDR2 FQGTGA. The CDR3 is 12 residues long. The CDR3, as DNA: TGTGCCAGCAGCTTAGAAATCGGGGAGCTGTTTTTT. It codes for CASSLEIGELFF.

The V gene is TRBV5-6, the J gene TRBJ2-7; D possibly matches TRBD1 or TRBD2 (5 bases each). Germline V gives CDR1 SGHDT, CDR2 YYEEEE. CDR3 length: 14 residues. Deletions cut 4 bases from V and 2 bases from J, with 13 bases between. The CDR3 reads CASSLGVLTYEQYF. The CDR3 nucleotides read TGTGCCAGCAGCCTGGGGGTCCTCACCTACGAGCAGTACTTC.